Presented here are 12 T cell receptor beta chains from one specimen sequenced in a study of T cell repertoires in cytomegalovirus infection. From the reads, TCRdb called clonotypes with MiXCR, one entry per CDR3 protein. This sample has more than 400,000 distinct CDR3 sequences; approximately 26% occur once, and the top ten carry less than 15%. Sequences were obtained from PBMCs. The receptor set was obtained from a human donor in good health (CMV status not recorded). Some clones in this sample may be carry-over from other donors' samples.

A few counts support this clonotype. The chain couples TRBV12-3 or TRBV12-4 to TRBJ2-7; TRBD1 might be the D (5 bases). This CDR3 is 14 amino acids long. V was trimmed by 4 bases and J by 2 bases, leaving 12 bases between them. The CDR3 nucleotides are TGTGCCAGCAGTTCAACAGGATCCACCTACGAGCAGTACTTC. Translation gives CASSSTGSTYEQYF.

There are a few counts of this clonotype. The chain links TRBV7-3 to TRBJ2-1; 8 nucleotides match TRBD1. Germline assignment: CDR1 SGHTA and CDR2 FQGTGA. V was clipped by 4 bases and J by 7 bases; unmatched bases: 9. The CDR3 loop spans 15 amino acids. The CDR3 protein is CASSSNRGTWNEQFF. The DNA for the CDR3 is TGTGCCAGCAGCTCAAACAGGGGGACATGGAATGAGCAGTTCTTC. Full variable domain (missing parts from reference TRBV7-3 and TRBJ2-1): GAGVSQTPSNKVTEKGKYVELRCDPISGHTALYWYRQSLGQGPEFLIYFQGTGAADDSGLPNDRFFAVRPEGSVSTLKIQRTERGDSAVYLCASSSNRGTWNEQFFGPGTRLTVL.

J is TRBJ2-3 and V is TRBV10-3, with 8 bases fitting TRBD1. V gave up 6 bases and J gave up 4 bases; unmatched junction bases: 9. The CDR3 has 15 residues. Germline values: CDR1 ENHRY, CDR2 SYGVKD. CDR3 in DNA: TGTGCCATCAGAGATGGACAGGGTGGCGCAGATACGCAGTATTTT. It encodes CAIRDGQGGADTQYF.

The rearrangement links TRBV12-3 or TRBV12-4 to TRBJ2-5, with 7 positions matching TRBD2. V lost 2 bases and J lost 1; bases outside the gene matches: 7. This CDR3 comprises 16 residues. CDR3 sequence: CASSLNGGVIQETQYF. CDR3 DNA: TGTGCCAGCAGTTTAAATGGGGGGGTGATCCAAGAGACCCAGTACTTC.

This clonotype was picked up a small number of times. The V and J genes are TRBV11-3 and TRBJ2-5; D is uncertain. Germline values: CDR1 SGHNT, CDR2 YENEEA. Deletions cut 4 bases from V and 3 bases from J, with 6 bases between. This CDR3 comprises 12 residues. Written as DNA, the CDR3 is TGTGCCAGCAGCTCAACCAAAGAGACCCAGTACTTC. Its protein product is CASSSTKETQYF. Drawing the rest from reference TRBV11-3 and TRBJ2-5, the complete variable domain is EAGVVQSPRYKIIEKKQPVAFWCNPISGHNTLYWYLQNLGQGPELLIRYENEEAVDDSQLPKDRFSAERLKGVDSTLKIQPAELGDSAVYLCASSSTKETQYFGPGTRLLVL.

This sequence joins TRBV3-1 and TRBJ2-1; D may be TRBD2 (6 bases). Germline-derived CDR1 and CDR2 are LGHDT and YNNKEL (reference sequence). The V gene lost 3 bases and the J gene lost 4 bases, with 19 bases spanning the gap. This CDR3 has 17 amino acids. This CDR3 reads CASSQGNSGCDYNEQFF. For the CDR3, the DNA is TGTGCCAGCAGCCAGGGAAACAGCGGGTGCGATTACAATGAGCAGTTCTTC.

The chain uses TRBV10-3 and TRBJ1-1; D is ambiguous. The CDR3 runs to 15 residues. The V and J ends lost 5 bases and 1 base respectively, with 14 bases between them. In germline, CDR1 is ENHRY, CDR2 SYGVKD. CDR3 nucleotides: TGTGCCATCAGTAGAGAGGCGGAAAGGAACACTGAAGCTTTCTTT. It specifies CAISREAERNTEAFF.

With respect to this clonotype: A much larger clonotype is one base distant, so this may be a read error. The V call is TRBV5-1, the J call TRBJ2-2; 9 bases fit TRBD2. Germline V lookup: CDR1 SGHRS, CDR2 YFSETQ. This CDR3 region has 17 residues. The CDR3 DNA is TGCGCCAGCGGCTTGGCCCCCTCGACTAGCGGCACCGGGGAGCTGTTTTTT. Translated, it gives CASGLAPSTSGTGELFF.

The chain uses TRBV4-2 and TRBJ2-1; weak D call: TRBD2 (6 bases). CDR1 is LGHNA, CDR2 YNFKEQ, per germline. The V end was cut by 0 bases, the J end by 8 bases, with 20 bases between. This CDR3 comprises 17 residues. The CDR3 sequence: CASSQEGPAGNIDEQFF. In DNA, the CDR3 is TGTGCCAGCAGCCAAGAAGGTCCAGCGGGTAATATCGATGAGCAGTTCTTC.

The J gene is TRBJ2-1, the V gene TRBV6-2 or TRBV6-3; tentatively, D is TRBD1 (6 bases). With 8 bases removed from V and 8 bases from J, the gap between germline ends came to 13 bases. Germline V gene lookup returns CDR1 MNHEY and CDR2 SVGEGT. The CDR3 contains 12 residues. The CDR3 region is CASGQSHYEQFF. The CDR3 DNA sequence: TGTGCCAGCGGACAGTCTCACTATGAGCAGTTCTTC.

This chain uses TRBV3-1 with TRBJ1-6; no definite D call. The CDR3 is 12 amino acids. CDR1 is LGHDT and CDR2 is YNNKEL in the germline V gene (reference sequence). Trimming took off 8 bases at V and 5 bases at J, with 7 bases between the two ends. Written as DNA, the CDR3 is TGTGCCAGCGGACGCGATAATTCACCCCTCCACTTT. Translating gives CASGRDNSPLHF.

This rearrangement joins TRBV20-1 to TRBJ2-7; possibly TRBD1 or TRBD2 for D (5 bases each). V was clipped by 3 bases and J by 6 bases, with 9 bases between them. CDR3 size: 11 residues. Germline lookup yields CDR1 DFQATT and CDR2 SNEGSKA (reference sequence). The CDR3 here is CSARVGVEQYF. The CDR3 nucleotides are TGCAGTGCTAGGGTGGGGGTCGAGCAGTACTTC.